Each of the 2 T cell receptor beta chains below was sequenced from the same sample in a study of cytomegalovirus exposure and HLA in healthy donors. The primer mix had 60 Vbeta and 13 Jbeta primers. Profiling relied on immunoSEQ multiplex PCR, and the TCRdb table lists in-frame clones only, not all of them. The table lists 110,000 or so clones, roughly four fifths of them singletons, with about 16% in the top ten. Sequenced: PBMCs. These receptors all stem from a middle-aged man in good health and CMV-seropositive.

The chain employs TRBV4-3 and TRBJ2-6; 7 bases line up with TRBD2. V gave up 1 base and J gave up 2 bases; unmatched junction bases: 2. CDR3 size: 16 residues. Looked up from germline, CDR1 is LGHNA and CDR2 is YSLEER. The CDR3 DNA reads as TGCGCCAGCAGCCAAGGGGGGGGGACTGGGGCCAACGTCCTGACTTTC. Its translation: CASSQGGGTGANVLTF.

CDR3 DNA: TGTGCCAGCTCGACAGGGTCGTTTCAGCCCCAGCATTTT. Encoded protein: CASSTGSFQPQHF. The chain couples TRBV18 to TRBJ1-5; 7 nucleotides match TRBD1. Trimming took 6 bases from V and 6 from J; bases not matched to a gene: 5. CDR1 and CDR2 (germline): KGHSH, LQKENI. The length of the CDR3 is 13 residues.